This TCR beta chain came from a study of OX40 agonist ivuxolimab in advanced cancers. Study at large: Every 2 weeks, ivuxolimab was infused into the patients intravenously at between 0.01 and 10 mg/kg. Each dose-escalation patient presented with hepatocellular carcinoma, melanoma, renal cell or head and neck cancer. Of the participants, around 39% had some prior anti-PD-1, anti-PD-L1 or anti-CTLA-4 therapy, which was allowed.

Libraries were prepared by immunoSEQ multiplex PCR; TCRdb keeps only in-frame clonotypes and omits some of them. The repertoire consists of about 92,000 clones, with 91% occurring once and the leading ten covering around 0.3%. Germline V gene data show CDR1 as SEHNR and CDR2 as FQNEAQ (reference sequence). This CDR3 has 14 amino acids. Study findings and constraints: There were also nonresponders showing low normalized T-cell clonal expansion.

As regards this clone: The antigen remains unidentified.

J is TRBJ2-5 and V is TRBV7-9; the D call may be TRBD1 or TRBD2 (6 bases each). The J call is in doubt because the DNA end fits TRBJ2-7 better. The sample in question was CD4+ or CD8+ T cells sorted from blood, obtained in a trial of the OX40 agonist ivuxolimab. This TCR came from an adult with an advanced solid tumor such as melanoma, head and neck, liver or kidney cancer. The CDR3 sequence: CASSSRGPSYEQYF. The DNA of the CDR3 is TGTGCCAGCAGCTCCCGGGGGCCCTCCTACGAGCAGTACTTC.